This TCR beta chain is drawn from a study of blood T cell repertoires in COVID-19. Study-level background: Samples taken during acute and convalescent COVID-19 were collected in the United States, Italy and Spain.

Details on this clone: Other DNA sequences of this sample code for an identical CDR3.

Trimming took off 0 bases at V and 1 base at J, with 3 bases between the two ends. The CDR3 sequence is 13 residues long. Germline V gene lookup returns CDR1 LNHDA and CDR2 SQIVND (reference sequence). The table came from immunoSEQ multiplex PCR; TCRdb's copy has only in-frame clones and leaves some out. The data contain a few hundred thousand clones, around 84% of them singletons. The clonotype originates from a woman between 18 and 30 years old with acute or convalescent COVID-19. Input material: peripheral blood. J is TRBJ2-5 and V is TRBV19, with D hard to call. CDR3 residues: CASSIDFQETQYF. The DNA for the CDR3 is TGTGCCAGTAGTATAGACTTCCAAGAGACCCAGTACTTC.